This T cell receptor beta chain appears in the sequencing data of a study of T cells after yellow fever vaccination. General study results and limits: A faster peak, day 5 versus 15, was reached by the weaker secondary response.

This CDR3 spans 16 amino acids. Germline V CDR1 and CDR2: SGDLS, YYNGEE. J lost 7 bases, V lost 0 bases, and 9 bases had no gene match. One entry per CDR3 protein results from TCRdb running MiXCR on the 5' RACE reads. The sample contains 250,000 to 400,000 distinct CDR3 sequences, about 4% of which appear only once. To note about this clonotype: The antigen remains unidentified.

The origin of this receptor is a man in his late teens or twenties who received the YFV17D yellow fever vaccine. Specimen: PBMCs, collected 5 days after the yellow fever booster vaccination. The chain recombines TRBV9 with TRBJ2-3, with 9 bases aligning to TRBD2. The CDR3 region is CASSVGLRGGLNTQYF. The CDR3 DNA is TGTGCCAGCAGCGTAGGTTTGCGGGGGGGCCTAAATACGCAGTATTTT.